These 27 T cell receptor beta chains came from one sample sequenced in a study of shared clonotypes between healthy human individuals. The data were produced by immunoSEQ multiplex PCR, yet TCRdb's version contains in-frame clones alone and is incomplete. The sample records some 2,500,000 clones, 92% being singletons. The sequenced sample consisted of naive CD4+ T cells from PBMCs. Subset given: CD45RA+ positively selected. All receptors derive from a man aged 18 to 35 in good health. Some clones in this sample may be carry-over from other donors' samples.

The CDR3 reads CAISGGRLSGDQETQYF. In DNA, the CDR3 is TGTGCCATCAGTGGGGGCAGATTATCCGGGGACCAAGAGACCCAGTACTTC. This chain joins TRBV10-3 and TRBJ2-5; D may be TRBD1 or TRBD2 (5 bases each). CDR1 and CDR2 (germline): ENHRY, SYGVKD. The V and J ends lost 4 bases and 0 bases respectively, with 18 bases between them. CDR3 length equals 17 residues.

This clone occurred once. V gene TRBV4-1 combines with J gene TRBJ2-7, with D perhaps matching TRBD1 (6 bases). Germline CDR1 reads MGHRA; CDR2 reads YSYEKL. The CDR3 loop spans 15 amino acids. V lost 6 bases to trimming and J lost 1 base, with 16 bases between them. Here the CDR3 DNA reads TGCGCCAGCAGTCAGGGGCAGGGTCAGTCCTACGAGCAGTACTTC. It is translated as CASSQGQGQSYEQYF.

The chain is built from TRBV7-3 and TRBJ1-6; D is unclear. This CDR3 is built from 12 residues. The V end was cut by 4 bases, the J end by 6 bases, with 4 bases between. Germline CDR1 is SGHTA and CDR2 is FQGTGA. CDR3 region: CASSSGNSPLHF. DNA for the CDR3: TGTGCCAGCAGCTCTGGTAATTCACCCCTCCACTTT.

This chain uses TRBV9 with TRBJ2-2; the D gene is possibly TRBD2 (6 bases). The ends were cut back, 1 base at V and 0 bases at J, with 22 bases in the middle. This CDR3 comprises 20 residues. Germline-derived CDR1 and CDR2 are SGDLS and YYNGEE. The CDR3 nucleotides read TGTGCCAGCAGCGTAATCGGTTGGGGATGGGAGGCAGCGAACACCGGGGAGCTGTTTTTT. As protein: CASSVIGWGWEAANTGELFF.

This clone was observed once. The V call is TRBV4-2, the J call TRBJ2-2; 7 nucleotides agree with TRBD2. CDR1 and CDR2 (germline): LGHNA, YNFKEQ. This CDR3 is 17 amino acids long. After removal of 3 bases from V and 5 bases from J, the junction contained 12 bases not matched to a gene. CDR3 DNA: TGTGCCAGCAGCCACATTCAGGGCGGGAGTGAAACCGGGGAGCTGTTTTTT. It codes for CASSHIQGGSETGELFF.

The CDR3 sequence: CASSLVRTNTGELFF. In DNA, the CDR3 is TGCGCCAGCAGCTTGGTCAGGACGAACACCGGGGAGCTGTTTTTT. The chain carries TRBV5-1 and TRBJ2-2, with D unclear. V lost 0 bases to trimming and J lost 0 bases, with 6 bases between them. CDR1 and CDR2 (germline): SGHRS, YFSETQ. The CDR3 is made up of 15 amino acids.

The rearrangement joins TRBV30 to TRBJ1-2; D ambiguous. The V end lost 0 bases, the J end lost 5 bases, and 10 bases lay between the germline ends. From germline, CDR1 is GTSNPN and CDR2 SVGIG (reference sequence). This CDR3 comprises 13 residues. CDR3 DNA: TGTGCCTGGAGTGTACCCCCGGAATATGGCTACACCTTC. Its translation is CAWSVPPEYGYTF.

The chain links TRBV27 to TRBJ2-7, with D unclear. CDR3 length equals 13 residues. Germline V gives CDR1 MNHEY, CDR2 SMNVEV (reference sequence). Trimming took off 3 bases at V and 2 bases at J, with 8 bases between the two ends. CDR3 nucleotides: TGTGCCAGCAGTTTCAACGCAGCCTACGAGCAGTACTTC. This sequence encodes CASSFNAAYEQYF.

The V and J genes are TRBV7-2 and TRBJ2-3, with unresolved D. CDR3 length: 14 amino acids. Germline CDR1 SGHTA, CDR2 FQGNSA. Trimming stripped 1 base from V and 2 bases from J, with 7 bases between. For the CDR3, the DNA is TGTGCCAGCAGCTTAGTCTCGTACACAGATACGCAGTATTTT. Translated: CASSLVSYTDTQYF. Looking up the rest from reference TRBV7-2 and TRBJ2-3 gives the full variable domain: GAGVSQSPSNKVTEKGKDVELRCDPISGHTALYWYRQSLGQGLEFLIYFQGNSAPDKSGLPSDRFSAERTGGSVSTLTIQRTQQEDSAVYLCASSLVSYTDTQYFGPGTRLTVL.

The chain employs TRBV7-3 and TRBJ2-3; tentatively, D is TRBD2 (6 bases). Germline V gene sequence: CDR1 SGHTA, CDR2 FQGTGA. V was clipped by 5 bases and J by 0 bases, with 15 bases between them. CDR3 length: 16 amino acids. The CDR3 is CASSPRGSVSTDTQYF. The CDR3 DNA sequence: TGTGCCAGCAGCCCTCGGGGGAGCGTTAGCACAGATACGCAGTATTTT.

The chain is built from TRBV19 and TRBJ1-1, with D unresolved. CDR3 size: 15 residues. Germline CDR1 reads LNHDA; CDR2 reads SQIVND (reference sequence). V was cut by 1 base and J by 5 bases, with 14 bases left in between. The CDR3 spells CASSIVNSGRTEAFF. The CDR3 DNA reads TGTGCCAGTAGTATAGTCAATTCCGGTAGAACTGAAGCTTTCTTT.

CDR3 region: CAWSVRISFTNTGELFF. DNA for the CDR3: TGTGCCTGGAGTGTACGTATCTCCTTTACGAACACCGGGGAGCTGTTTTTT. This chain uses TRBV30 with TRBJ2-2; no reliable D call. CDR1 is GTSNPN, CDR2 SVGIG, per germline (reference sequence). V lost 0 bases and J 0 bases, leaving 14 bases between the germline ends. This CDR3 contains 17 residues.

CDR3: CASSFPLQPQHF. In DNA, the CDR3 is TGTGCCAGTAGTTTCCCCTTACAGCCCCAGCATTTT. The V gene is TRBV19, the J gene TRBJ1-5; D gene unclear. V lost 5 bases and J lost 7, with 9 bases in between. The V gene's germline CDR1 is LNHDA and CDR2 SQIVND (reference sequence). CDR3 length: 12 residues.

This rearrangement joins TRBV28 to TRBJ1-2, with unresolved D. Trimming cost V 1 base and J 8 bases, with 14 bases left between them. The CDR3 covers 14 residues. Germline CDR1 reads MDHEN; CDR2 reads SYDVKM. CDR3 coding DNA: TGTGCCAGCAGTTTATACTCCTCCAGGAGGGGCTACACCTTC. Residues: CASSLYSSRRGYTF.

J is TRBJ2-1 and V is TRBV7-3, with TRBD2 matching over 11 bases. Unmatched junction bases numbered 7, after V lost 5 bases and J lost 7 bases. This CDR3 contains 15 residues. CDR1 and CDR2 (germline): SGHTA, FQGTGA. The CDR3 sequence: CASSHRRTSGNEQFF. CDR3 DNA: TGTGCCAGCAGCCACCGGAGGACTAGCGGGAATGAGCAGTTCTTC.

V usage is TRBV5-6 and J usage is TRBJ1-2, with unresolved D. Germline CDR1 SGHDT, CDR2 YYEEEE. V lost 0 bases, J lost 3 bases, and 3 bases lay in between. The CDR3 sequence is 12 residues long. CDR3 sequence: CASSLADYGYTF. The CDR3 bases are TGTGCCAGCAGCTTGGCGGACTATGGCTACACCTTC.

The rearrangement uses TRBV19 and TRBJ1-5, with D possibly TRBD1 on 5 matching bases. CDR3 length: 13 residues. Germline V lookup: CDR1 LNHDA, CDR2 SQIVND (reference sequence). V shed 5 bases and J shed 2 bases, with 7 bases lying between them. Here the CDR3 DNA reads TGTGCCAGTAGTGACAGCCGCAATCAGCCCCAGCATTTT. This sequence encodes CASSDSRNQPQHF.

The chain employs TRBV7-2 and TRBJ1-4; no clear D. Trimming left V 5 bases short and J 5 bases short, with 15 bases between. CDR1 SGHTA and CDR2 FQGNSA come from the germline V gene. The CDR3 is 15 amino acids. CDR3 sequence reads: CASSRDSARNEKLFF. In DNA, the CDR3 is TGTGCCAGCAGCCGAGACTCGGCCCGAAATGAAAAACTGTTTTTT.

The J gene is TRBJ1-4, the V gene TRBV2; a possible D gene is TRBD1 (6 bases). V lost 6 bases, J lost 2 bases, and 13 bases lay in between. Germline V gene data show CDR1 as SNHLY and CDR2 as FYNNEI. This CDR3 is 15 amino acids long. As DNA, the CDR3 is TGTGCCAGCAGACAAAGGGGGTCGACTAATGAAAAACTGTTTTTT. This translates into CASRQRGSTNEKLFF. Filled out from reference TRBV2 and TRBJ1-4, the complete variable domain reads EPEVTQTPSHQVTQMGQEVILRCVPISNHLYFYWYRQILGQKVEFLVSFYNNEISEKSEIFDDQFSVERPDGSNFTLKIRSTKLEDSAMYFCASRQRGSTNEKLFFGSGTQLSVL.

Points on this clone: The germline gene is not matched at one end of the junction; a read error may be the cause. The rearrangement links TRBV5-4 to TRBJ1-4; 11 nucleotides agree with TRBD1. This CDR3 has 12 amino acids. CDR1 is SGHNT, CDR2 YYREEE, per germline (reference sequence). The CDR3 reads CASSQDRGREGF. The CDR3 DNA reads TGTGCCAGCAGCCAGGACAGGGGGCGGGAAGGCTTC.

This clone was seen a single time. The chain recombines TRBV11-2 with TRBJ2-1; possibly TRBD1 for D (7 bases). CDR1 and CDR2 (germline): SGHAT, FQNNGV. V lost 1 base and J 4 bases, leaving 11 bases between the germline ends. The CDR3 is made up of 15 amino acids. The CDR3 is CASSLAAGGYNEQFF. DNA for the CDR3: TGTGCCAGCAGCTTAGCTGCAGGGGGGTACAATGAGCAGTTCTTC.

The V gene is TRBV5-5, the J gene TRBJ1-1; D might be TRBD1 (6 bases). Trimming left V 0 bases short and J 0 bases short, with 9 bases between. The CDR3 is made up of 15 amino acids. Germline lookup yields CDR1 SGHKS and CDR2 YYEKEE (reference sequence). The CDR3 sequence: CASSLARGMNTEAFF. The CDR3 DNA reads TGTGCCAGCAGCTTGGCCAGGGGCATGAACACTGAAGCTTTCTTT.

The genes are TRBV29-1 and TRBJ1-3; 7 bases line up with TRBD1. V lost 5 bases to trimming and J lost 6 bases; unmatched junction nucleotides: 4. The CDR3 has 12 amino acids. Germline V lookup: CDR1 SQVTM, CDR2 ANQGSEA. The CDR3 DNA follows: TGCAGCGTTTACGGGACAGCAAACACCATATATTTT. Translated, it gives CSVYGTANTIYF.

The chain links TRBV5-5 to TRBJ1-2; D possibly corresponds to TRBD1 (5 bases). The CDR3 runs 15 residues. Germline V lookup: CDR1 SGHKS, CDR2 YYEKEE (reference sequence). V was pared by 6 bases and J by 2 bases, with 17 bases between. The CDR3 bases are TGTGCCAGCAATACGGGACGGATGTTAAACTATGGCTACACCTTC. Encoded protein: CASNTGRMLNYGYTF.

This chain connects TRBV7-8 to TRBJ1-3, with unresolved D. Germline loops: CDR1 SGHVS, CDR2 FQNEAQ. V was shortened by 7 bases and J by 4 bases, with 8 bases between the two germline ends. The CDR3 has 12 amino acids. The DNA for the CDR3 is TGTGCCAGCACCTCCTCCGGAAACACCATATATTTT. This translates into CASTSSGNTIYF. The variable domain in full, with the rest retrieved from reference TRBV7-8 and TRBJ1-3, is GAGVSQSPRYKVAKRGQDVALRCDPISGHVSLFWYQQALGQGPEFLTYFQNEAQLDKSGLPSDRFFAERPEGSVSTLKIQRTQQEDSAVYLCASTSSGNTIYFGEGSWLTVV.

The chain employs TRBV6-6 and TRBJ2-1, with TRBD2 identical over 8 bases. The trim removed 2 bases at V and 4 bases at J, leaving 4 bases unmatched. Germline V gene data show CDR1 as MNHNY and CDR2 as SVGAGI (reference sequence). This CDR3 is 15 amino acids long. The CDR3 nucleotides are TGTGCCAGCAGTTACGGACGGGAGGGATACAATGAGCAGTTCTTC. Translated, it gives CASSYGREGYNEQFF.

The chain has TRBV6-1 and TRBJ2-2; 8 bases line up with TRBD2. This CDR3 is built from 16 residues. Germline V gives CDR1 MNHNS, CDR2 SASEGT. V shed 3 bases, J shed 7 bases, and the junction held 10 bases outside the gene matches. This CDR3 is CASSDVGRALSGELFF. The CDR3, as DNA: TGTGCCAGCAGTGATGTCGGGAGGGCCTTGAGCGGGGAGCTGTTTTTT.